This TCR beta chain was sequenced in a study of tumor and adjacent non-tumor tissue in lung cancer. Study overall: The cohort had approximately 13 adenocarcinoma, a couple of squamous cell and 1 small cell patients.

Trimming removed 4 bases at V and 5 bases at J, with 14 bases between. CDR3 length: 14 amino acids. Germline CDR1 reads MNHNS; CDR2 reads SASEGT. To note about this clonotype: Its antigen remains unidentified.

The template was RNA from unsorted bulk tissue. Three rounds of nested PCR, following a modified ARM-PCR protocol, produced the TCRbeta library. TCRdb processed the multiplex PCR reads anew with MiXCR; each CDR3 protein has one entry. The sample lists 91,000 or so distinct CDR3 sequences, 67% occurring once. Study-wide results and caveats: TCR diversity was significantly greater in tumor than normal lung tissue.

The material sequenced was lung tumor tissue. The receptor's source is a man in his 60s with non-small cell lung cancer. This chain uses TRBV6-1 with TRBJ1-1; D is unclear. The CDR3 reads CASSGIRIGTEAFF. CDR3 DNA: TGTGCCAGCAGTGGAATCAGGATAGGGACTGAAGCTTTCTTT.